This TCR beta chain comes out of a study of OX40 agonist ivuxolimab in advanced cancers. Sequenced by immunoSEQ multiplex PCR; TCRdb stores in-frame clones only, minus some. The table has more than 65,000 clones, roughly 80% seen once. This clone was detected only a few times. Distinct nucleotide sequences in the sample also encode this CDR3. The germline V gene has CDR1 MRHNA and CDR2 SNTAGT. Trimming pared 2 bases from V and 4 bases from J, leaving 8 bases between. The CDR3 runs 13 residues. The sequence came from an adult with an advanced solid tumor such as melanoma, head and neck, liver or kidney cancer. The source material was CD4+ or CD8+ T cells sorted from blood, sampled in a trial of the OX40 agonist ivuxolimab. This sequence joins TRBV6-4 and TRBJ1-1, with D possibly matching TRBD1 (6 bases). As DNA, the CDR3 is TGTGCCAGCAGTGACGAAGGGGGCACTGAAGCTTTCTTT. Translating gives CASSDEGGTEAFF.